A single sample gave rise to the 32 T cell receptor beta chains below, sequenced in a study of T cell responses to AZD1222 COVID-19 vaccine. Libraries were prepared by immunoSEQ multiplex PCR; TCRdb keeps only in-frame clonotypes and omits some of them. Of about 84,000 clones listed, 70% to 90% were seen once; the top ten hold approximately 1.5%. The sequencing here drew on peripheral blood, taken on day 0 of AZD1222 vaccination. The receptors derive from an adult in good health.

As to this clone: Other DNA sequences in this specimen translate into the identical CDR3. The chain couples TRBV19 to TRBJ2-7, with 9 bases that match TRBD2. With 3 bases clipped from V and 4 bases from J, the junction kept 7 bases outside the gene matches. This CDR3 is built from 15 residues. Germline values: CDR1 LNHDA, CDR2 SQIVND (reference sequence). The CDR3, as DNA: TGTGCCAGTAGTATCCAAGCGGGAGGCCGTTACGAGCAGTACTTC. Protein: CASSIQAGGRYEQYF.

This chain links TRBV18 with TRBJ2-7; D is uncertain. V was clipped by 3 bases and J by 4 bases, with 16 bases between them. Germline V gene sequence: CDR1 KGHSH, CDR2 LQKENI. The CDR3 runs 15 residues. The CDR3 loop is CASSPGIGGGYEQYF. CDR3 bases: TGTGCCAGCTCACCGGGGATCGGTGGTGGGTACGAGCAGTACTTC.

The CDR3 reads CARKSRTSGTSADTQYF. CDR3 DNA: TGTGCCAGGAAATCTCGGACTAGCGGGACGTCAGCAGATACGCAGTATTTT. The chain is built from TRBV9 and TRBJ2-3, with 12 bases lining up with TRBD2. The CDR3 runs 17 residues. The V and J ends lost 8 bases and 4 bases, in that order; junction bases with no gene match: 14. CDR1 and CDR2 (germline): SGDLS, YYNGEE.

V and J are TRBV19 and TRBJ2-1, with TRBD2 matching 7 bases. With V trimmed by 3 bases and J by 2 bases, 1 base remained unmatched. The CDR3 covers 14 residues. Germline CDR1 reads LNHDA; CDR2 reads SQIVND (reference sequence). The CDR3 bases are TGTGCCAGTAGTATTCGGGGGGCCTACAATGAGCAGTTCTTC. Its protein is CASSIRGAYNEQFF. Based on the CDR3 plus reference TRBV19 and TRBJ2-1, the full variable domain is DGGITQSPKYLFRKEGQNVTLSCEQNLNHDAMYWYRQDPGQGLRLIYYSQIVNDFQKGDIAEGYSVSREKKESFPLTVTSAQKNPTAFYLCASSIRGAYNEQFFGPGTRLTVL.

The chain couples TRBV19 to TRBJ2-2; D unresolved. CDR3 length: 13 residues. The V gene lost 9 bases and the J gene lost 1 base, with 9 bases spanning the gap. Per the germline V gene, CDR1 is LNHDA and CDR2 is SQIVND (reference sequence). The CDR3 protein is CASRDQNTGELFF. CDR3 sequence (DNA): TGTGCCAGCCGAGACCAGAACACCGGGGAGCTGTTTTTT. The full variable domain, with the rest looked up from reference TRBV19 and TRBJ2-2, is DGGITQSPKYLFRKEGQNVTLSCEQNLNHDAMYWYRQDPGQGLRLIYYSQIVNDFQKGDIAEGYSVSREKKESFPLTVTSAQKNPTAFYLCASRDQNTGELFFGEGSRLTVL.

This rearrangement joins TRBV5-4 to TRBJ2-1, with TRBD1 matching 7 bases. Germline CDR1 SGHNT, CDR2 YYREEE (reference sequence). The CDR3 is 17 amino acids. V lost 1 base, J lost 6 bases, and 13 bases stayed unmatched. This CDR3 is CASSLFPPGTEGNEQFF. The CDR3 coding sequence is TGTGCCAGCAGCTTGTTCCCCCCCGGGACAGAGGGCAATGAGCAGTTCTTC.

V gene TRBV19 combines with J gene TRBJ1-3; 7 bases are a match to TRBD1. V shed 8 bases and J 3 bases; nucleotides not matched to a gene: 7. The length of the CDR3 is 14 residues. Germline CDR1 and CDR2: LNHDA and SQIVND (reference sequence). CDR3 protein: CASFGQELGNTIYF. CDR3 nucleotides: TGTGCCAGTTTCGGACAGGAGCTTGGAAACACCATATATTTT.

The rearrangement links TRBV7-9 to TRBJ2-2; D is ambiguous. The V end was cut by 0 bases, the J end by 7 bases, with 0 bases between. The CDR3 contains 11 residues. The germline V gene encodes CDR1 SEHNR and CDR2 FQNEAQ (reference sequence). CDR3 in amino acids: CASSLAGELFF. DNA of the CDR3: TGTGCCAGCAGCTTAGCCGGGGAGCTGTTTTTT.

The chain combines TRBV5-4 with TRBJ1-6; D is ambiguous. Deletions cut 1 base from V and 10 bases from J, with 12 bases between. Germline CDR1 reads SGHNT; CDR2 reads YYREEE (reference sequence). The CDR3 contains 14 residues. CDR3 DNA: TGTGCCAGCAGCTTGAAAGGGTCCGGGTCACCCCTCCACTTT. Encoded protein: CASSLKGSGSPLHF. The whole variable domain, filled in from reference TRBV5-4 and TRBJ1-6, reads ETGVTQSPTHLIKTRGQQVTLRCSSQSGHNTVSWYQQALGQGPQFIFQYYREEENGRGNFPPRFSGLQFPNYSSELNVNALELDDSALYLCASSLKGSGSPLHFGNGTRLTVT.

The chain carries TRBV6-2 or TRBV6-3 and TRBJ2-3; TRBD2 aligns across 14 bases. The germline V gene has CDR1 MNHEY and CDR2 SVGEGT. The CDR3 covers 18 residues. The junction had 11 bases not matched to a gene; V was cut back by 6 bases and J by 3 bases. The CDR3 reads CASSPTGTSGSWTDTQYF. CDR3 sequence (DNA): TGTGCCAGCAGCCCCACCGGGACTAGCGGGAGTTGGACAGATACGCAGTATTTT.

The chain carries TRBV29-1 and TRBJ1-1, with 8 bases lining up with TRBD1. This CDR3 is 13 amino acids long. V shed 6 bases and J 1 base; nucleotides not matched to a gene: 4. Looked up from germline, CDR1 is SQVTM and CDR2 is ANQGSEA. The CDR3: CSVDRGENTEAFF. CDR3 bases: TGCAGCGTCGACAGGGGCGAGAACACTGAAGCTTTCTTT.

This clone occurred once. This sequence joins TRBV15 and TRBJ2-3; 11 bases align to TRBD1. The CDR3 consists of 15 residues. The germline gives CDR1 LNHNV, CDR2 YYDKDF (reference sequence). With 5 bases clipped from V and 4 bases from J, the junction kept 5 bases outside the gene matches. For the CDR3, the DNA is TGTGCCACCAGCTCAGGGGGACAGGGGGCAGATACGCAGTATTTT. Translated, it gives CATSSGGQGADTQYF.

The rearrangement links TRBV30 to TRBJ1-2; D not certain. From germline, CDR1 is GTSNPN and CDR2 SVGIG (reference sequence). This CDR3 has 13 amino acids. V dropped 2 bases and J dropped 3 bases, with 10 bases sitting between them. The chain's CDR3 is CAWSLSGYYGYTF. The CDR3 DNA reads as TGTGCCTGGAGTCTATCCGGCTACTATGGCTACACCTTC.

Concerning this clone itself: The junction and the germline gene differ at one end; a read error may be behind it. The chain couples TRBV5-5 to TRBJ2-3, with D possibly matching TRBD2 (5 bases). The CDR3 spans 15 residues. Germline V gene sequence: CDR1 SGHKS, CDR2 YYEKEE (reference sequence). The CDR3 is CASTLSPLAADTQYF. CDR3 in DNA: TGTGCCAGCACCTTGAGCCCCCTAGCAGCAGATACGCAGTATTTT. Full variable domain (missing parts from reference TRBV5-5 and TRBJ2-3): DAGVTQSPTHLIKTRGQQVTLRCSPISGHKSVSWYQQVLGQGPQFIFQYYEKEERGRGNFPDRFSARQFPNYSSELNVNALLLGDSALYLCASTLSPLAADTQYFGPGTRLTVL.

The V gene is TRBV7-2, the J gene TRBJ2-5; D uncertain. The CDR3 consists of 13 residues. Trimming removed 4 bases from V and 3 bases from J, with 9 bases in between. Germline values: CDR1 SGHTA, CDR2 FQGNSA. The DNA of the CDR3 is TGTGCCAGCAGCTCCCCCGAAGAAGAGACCCAGTACTTC. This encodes CASSSPEEETQYF.

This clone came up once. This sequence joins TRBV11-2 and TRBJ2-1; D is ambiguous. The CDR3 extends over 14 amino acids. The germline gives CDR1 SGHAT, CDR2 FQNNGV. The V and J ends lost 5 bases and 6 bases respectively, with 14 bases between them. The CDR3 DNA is TGTGCCAGCAGCCCCATATTCCCCTCCAATGAGCAGTTCTTC. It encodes CASSPIFPSNEQFF. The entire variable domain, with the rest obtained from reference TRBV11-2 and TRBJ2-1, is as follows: EAGVAQSPRYKIIEKRQSVAFWCNPISGHATLYWYQQILGQGPKLLIQFQNNGVVDDSQLPKDRFSAERLKGVDSTLKIQPAKLEDSAVYLCASSPIFPSNEQFFGPGTRLTVL.

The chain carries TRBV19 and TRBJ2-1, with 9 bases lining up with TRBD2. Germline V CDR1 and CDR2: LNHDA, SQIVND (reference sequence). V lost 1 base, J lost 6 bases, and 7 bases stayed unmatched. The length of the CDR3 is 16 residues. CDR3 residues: CASSIVTSGSRNEQFF. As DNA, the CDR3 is TGTGCCAGTAGTATAGTCACTAGCGGGTCTCGCAATGAGCAGTTCTTC. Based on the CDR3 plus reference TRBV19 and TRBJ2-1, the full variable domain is DGGITQSPKYLFRKEGQNVTLSCEQNLNHDAMYWYRQDPGQGLRLIYYSQIVNDFQKGDIAEGYSVSREKKESFPLTVTSAQKNPTAFYLCASSIVTSGSRNEQFFGPGTRLTVL.

The DNA for the CDR3 is TGTGCCAGCAGGCCTAGCGGGAGGTCCTACAATGAGCAGTTCTTC. It codes for CASRPSGRSYNEQFF. The chain recombines TRBV6-5 with TRBJ2-1, with 11 nucleotides matching TRBD2. The CDR3 has 15 amino acids. Germline V gene lookup returns CDR1 MNHEY and CDR2 SVGAGI. The J segment lost 1 base and the V segment lost 6 bases, leaving 2 bases of the junction unmatched.

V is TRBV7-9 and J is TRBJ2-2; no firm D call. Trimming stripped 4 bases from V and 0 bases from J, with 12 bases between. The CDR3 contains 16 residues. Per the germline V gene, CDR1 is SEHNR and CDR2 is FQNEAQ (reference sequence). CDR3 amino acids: CASSSPYLANTGELFF. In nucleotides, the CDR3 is TGTGCCAGCAGCTCCCCCTACCTCGCGAACACCGGGGAGCTGTTTTTT.

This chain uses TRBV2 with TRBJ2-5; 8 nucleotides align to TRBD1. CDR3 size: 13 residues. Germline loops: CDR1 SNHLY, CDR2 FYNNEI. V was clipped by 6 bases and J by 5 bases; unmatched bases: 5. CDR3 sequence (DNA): TGTGCCAGCAGAGATACAGGGGGGGAGACCCAGTACTTC. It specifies CASRDTGGETQYF.

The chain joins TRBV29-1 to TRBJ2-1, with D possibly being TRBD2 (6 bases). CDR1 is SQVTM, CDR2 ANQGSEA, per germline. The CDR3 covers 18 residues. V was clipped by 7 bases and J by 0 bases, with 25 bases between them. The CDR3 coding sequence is TGCAGCGCCATGAGGCCGGGTAGCGGCCAGAACTCCTACAATGAGCAGTTCTTC. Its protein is CSAMRPGSGQNSYNEQFF.

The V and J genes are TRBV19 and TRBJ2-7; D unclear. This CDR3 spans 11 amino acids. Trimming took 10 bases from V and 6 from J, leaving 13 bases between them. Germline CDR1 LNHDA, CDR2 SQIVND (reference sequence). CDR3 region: CATSWGPEQYF. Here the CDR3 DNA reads TGTGCCACAAGTTGGGGTCCCGAGCAGTACTTC.

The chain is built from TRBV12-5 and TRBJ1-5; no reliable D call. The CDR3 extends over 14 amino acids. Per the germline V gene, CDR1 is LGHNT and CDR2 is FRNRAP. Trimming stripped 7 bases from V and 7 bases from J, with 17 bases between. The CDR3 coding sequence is TGTGCTAGTGATCACCACCGGGGAGGGCAGCCCCAGCATTTT. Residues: CASDHHRGGQPQHF.

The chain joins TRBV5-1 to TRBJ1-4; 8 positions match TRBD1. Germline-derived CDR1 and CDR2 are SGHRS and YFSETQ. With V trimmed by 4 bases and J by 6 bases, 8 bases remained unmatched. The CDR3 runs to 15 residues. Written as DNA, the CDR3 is TGCGCCAGCAGCGGCCAGGGGGCGCTGGATGAAAAACTGTTTTTT. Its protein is CASSGQGALDEKLFF.

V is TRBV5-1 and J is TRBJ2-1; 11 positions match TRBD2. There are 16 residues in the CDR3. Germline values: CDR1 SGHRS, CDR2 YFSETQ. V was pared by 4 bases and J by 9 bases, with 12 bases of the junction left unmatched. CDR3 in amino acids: CASSSGTSGTVREQFF. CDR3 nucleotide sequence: TGCGCCAGCAGCAGCGGGACTAGCGGTACGGTCCGTGAGCAGTTCTTC.

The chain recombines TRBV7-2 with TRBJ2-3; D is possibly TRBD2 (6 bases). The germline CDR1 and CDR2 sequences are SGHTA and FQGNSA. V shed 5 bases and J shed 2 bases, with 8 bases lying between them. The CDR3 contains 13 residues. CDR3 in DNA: TGTGCCAGCAGCGCGGGGTACACAGATACGCAGTATTTT. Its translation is CASSAGYTDTQYF.

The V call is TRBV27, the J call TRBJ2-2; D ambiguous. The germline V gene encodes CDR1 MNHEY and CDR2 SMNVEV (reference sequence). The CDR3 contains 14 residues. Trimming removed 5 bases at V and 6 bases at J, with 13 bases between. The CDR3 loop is CASSIDRIAGELFF. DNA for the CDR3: TGTGCCAGCAGTATAGACCGTATAGCCGGGGAGCTGTTTTTT.

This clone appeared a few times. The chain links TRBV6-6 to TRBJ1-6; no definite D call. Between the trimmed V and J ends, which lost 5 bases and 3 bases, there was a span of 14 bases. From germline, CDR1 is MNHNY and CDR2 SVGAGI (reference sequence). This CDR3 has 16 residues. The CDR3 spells CASSPQTGSYNSPLHF. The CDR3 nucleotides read TGTGCCAGCAGTCCTCAGACGGGGAGCTATAATTCACCCCTCCACTTT.

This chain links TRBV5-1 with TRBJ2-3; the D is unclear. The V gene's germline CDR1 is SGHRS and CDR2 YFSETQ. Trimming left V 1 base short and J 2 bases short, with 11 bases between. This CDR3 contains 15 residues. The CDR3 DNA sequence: TGCGCCAGCAGCTTGAGGCCACCCCCCACAGATACGCAGTATTTT. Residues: CASSLRPPPTDTQYF.

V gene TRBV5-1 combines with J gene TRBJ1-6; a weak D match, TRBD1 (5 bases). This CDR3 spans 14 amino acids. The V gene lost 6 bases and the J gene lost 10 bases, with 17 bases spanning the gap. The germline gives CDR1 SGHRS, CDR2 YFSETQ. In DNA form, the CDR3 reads TGCGCCAGCAACACTGGGGGTGTGGAATCACCCCTCCACTTT. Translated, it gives CASNTGGVESPLHF.

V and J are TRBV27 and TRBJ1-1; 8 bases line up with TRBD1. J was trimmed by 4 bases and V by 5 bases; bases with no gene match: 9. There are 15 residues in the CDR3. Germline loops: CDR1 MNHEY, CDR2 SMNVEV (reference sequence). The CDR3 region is CASSHLQGVGTEAFF. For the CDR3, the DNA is TGTGCCAGCAGTCACTTACAGGGGGTAGGCACTGAAGCTTTCTTT.

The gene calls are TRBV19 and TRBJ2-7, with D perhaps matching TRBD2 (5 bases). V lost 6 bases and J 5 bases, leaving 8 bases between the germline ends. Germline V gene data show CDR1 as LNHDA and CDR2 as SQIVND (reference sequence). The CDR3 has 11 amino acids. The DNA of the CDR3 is TGTGCCAGTAGCCCGGGGAACGAGCAGTACTTC. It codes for CASSPGNEQYF.